The sequence of this T cell receptor beta chain was determined in a study of T cell responses to AZD1222 COVID-19 vaccine. Timing groups of about 4 and about 12 weeks for second doses were pooled. Clones were read by immunoSEQ multiplex PCR, and TCRdb kept only the in-frame ones, dropping some. The table includes approximately 77,000 clones, roughly nine tenths detected once. The study's findings and limits: Reportedly, nearly half the spike-specific TCRs target unmutated variant regions. Spike-specific TCR breadth and depth grew following two AZD1222 doses. It should be noted that donors were predominantly white British and more often female, and clonal diversity was possibly underestimated.

The CDR3 sequence is 16 residues long. The V gene end was trimmed by 1 base and the J gene end by 2 bases; junction bases not matched to a gene: 4. Germline loops: CDR1 SGHAT, CDR2 FQNNGV. Note on this clone: Its matching antigen is unknown.

V usage is TRBV11-2 and J usage is TRBJ1-5, with TRBD1 matching over 8 bases. The source is an adult who received the AZD1222 COVID-19 vaccine. Source: peripheral blood, taken 28 days after the second AZD1222 dose. The CDR3 bases are TGTGCCAGCAGCTTAGCGGCAGGGGGCGGCAATCAGCCCCAGCATTTT. This codes for CASSLAAGGGNQPQHF. The full variable domain, completed using reference TRBV11-2 and TRBJ1-5, is EAGVAQSPRYKIIEKRQSVAFWCNPISGHATLYWYQQILGQGPKLLIQFQNNGVVDDSQLPKDRFSAERLKGVDSTLKIQPAKLEDSAVYLCASSLAAGGGNQPQHFGDGTRLSIL.